The 10 T cell receptor beta chains below were found in one sample sequenced in a study of OX40 agonist ivuxolimab in advanced cancers. Repertoires were generated with immunoSEQ multiplex PCR, while TCRdb's copy carries only in-frame clones and drops some. The table lists approximately 60,000 clones, around 87% of them singletons. The sample consisted of CD4+ or CD8+ T cells sorted from blood, taken in a trial of the OX40 agonist ivuxolimab. The receptors shown here come from an adult with an advanced solid tumor such as melanoma, head and neck, liver or kidney cancer.

This sequence joins TRBV19 and TRBJ2-7; 7 nucleotides line up with TRBD2. CDR3 length: 15 amino acids. V shed 5 bases and J 2 bases; nucleotides not matched to a gene: 9. Per the germline V gene, CDR1 is LNHDA and CDR2 is SQIVND (reference sequence). The chain's CDR3 is CASSGGSTRAYEQYF. The CDR3 DNA is TGTGCCAGTAGTGGCGGGAGCACCCGAGCCTACGAGCAGTACTTC.

The chain has TRBV6-6 and TRBJ1-5; a weak D match, TRBD1 (5 bases). Trimming cost V 6 bases and J 4 bases, with 10 bases left between them. The CDR3 length is 13 residues. The germline V gene encodes CDR1 MNHNY and CDR2 SVGAGI (reference sequence). This CDR3 reads CASRLDRNQPQHF. CDR3 nucleotide sequence: TGTGCCAGCAGATTAGACAGAAATCAGCCCCAGCATTTT.

This clone was seen once. The rearrangement links TRBV5-1 to TRBJ2-6; 9 bases match TRBD1. This CDR3 is built from 20 residues. Trimming at V came to 1 base and at J to 0 bases, leaving 11 bases not matched to a gene. Germline assignment: CDR1 SGHRS and CDR2 YFSETQ. As DNA, the CDR3 is TGCGCCAGCAGCTTGTCTTACAGACAGGGGGTTAGCTCTGGGGCCAACGTCCTGACTTTC. Translating gives CASSLSYRQGVSSGANVLTF. Supplemented by reference TRBV5-1 and TRBJ2-6, the full variable domain reads KAGVTQTPRYLIKTRGQQVTLSCSPISGHRSVSWYQQTPGQGLQFLFEYFSETQRNKGNFPGRFSGRQFSNSRSEMNVSTLELGDSALYLCASSLSYRQGVSSGANVLTFGAGSRLTVL.

The rearrangement joins TRBV7-2 to TRBJ2-3; a weak D match, TRBD2 (5 bases). Germline CDR1 SGHTA, CDR2 FQGNSA. V was trimmed by 1 base and J by 3 bases, leaving 11 bases between them. CDR3 size: 15 residues. The CDR3 spells CASSLGGPATDTQYF. CDR3 coding DNA: TGTGCCAGCAGCTTAGGCGGGCCGGCGACAGATACGCAGTATTTT.

The chain carries TRBV5-1 and TRBJ2-7; a weak D match, TRBD1 (5 bases). Germline V lookup: CDR1 SGHRS, CDR2 YFSETQ. The CDR3 runs to 13 residues. The V end was cut by 5 bases, the J end by 1 base, with 10 bases between. The CDR3 coding sequence is TGCGCCAGCAGAGTTGACAGATCCTACGAGCAGTACTTC. Translation gives CASRVDRSYEQYF.

Concerning this clone itself: Within the sample, other DNA sequences also encode this same CDR3. The rearrangement joins TRBV5-1 to TRBJ1-1; no reliable D call. Germline V gives CDR1 SGHRS, CDR2 YFSETQ. The V gene lost 6 bases and the J gene lost 0 bases, with 12 bases spanning the gap. This CDR3 is 14 amino acids long. The CDR3 nucleotides are TGCGCCAGCAAGCGGGAGGGAATGAACACTGAAGCTTTCTTT. Translated: CASKREGMNTEAFF.

This clone was detected once. This chain connects TRBV7-2 to TRBJ2-3; D gene uncertain. Germline CDR1 is SGHTA and CDR2 is FQGNSA. The length of the CDR3 is 14 residues. Trimming shortened V by 1 base and J by 2 bases, and 7 bases separated the two germline ends. For the CDR3, the DNA is TGTGCCAGCAGCTTAGAGACTCCCACAGATACGCAGTATTTT. This gives the protein CASSLETPTDTQYF.

The chain's CDR3 is CSVLRTDTQYF. In DNA form, the CDR3 reads TGCAGCGTTCTACGGACAGATACGCAGTATTTT. This chain connects TRBV29-1 to TRBJ2-3; D remains ambiguous. This CDR3 is built from 11 residues. Germline V gives CDR1 SQVTM, CDR2 ANQGSEA. The V end was cut by 5 bases, the J end by 3 bases, with 6 bases between.

This chain connects TRBV7-6 to TRBJ2-5; the D gene could be TRBD1 or TRBD2 (5 bases each). Germline V CDR1 and CDR2: SGHVS, FNYEAQ. V was pared by 4 bases and J by 11 bases, with 23 bases between. This CDR3 is 15 amino acids long. CDR3 DNA sequence: TGTGCCAGCAGCTCCTACAAGGACGTTTTAGGGGAGCAGTACTTC. This encodes CASSSYKDVLGEQYF.

The gene calls are TRBV6-5 and TRBJ2-2; 7 bases align to TRBD1. Germline V gene sequence: CDR1 MNHEY, CDR2 SVGAGI. This CDR3 region has 14 residues. V dropped 0 bases and J dropped 5; count of bases not matched to a gene: 0. CDR3 in amino acids: CASSYSTGTGELFF. DNA of the CDR3: TGTGCCAGCAGTTACTCGACAGGGACCGGGGAGCTGTTTTTT.